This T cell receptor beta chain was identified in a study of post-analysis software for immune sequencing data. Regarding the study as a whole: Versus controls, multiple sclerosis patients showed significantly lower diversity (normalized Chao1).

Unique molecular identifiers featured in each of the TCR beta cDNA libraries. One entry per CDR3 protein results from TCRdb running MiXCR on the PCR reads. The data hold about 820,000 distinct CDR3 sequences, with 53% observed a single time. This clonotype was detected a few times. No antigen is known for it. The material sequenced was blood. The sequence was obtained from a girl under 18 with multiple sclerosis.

The CDR3 spells CASSFSGTLQETQYF. CDR3 in DNA: TGTGCCAGCAGTTTCTCCGGAACGTTACAAGAGACCCAGTACTTC. The chain has TRBV12-3 or TRBV12-4 and TRBJ2-4; D remains ambiguous. The DNA end lines up better with TRBJ2-5; the J call may be wrong. This CDR3 has 15 residues.